The rows below give T cell receptor beta chains drawn from one sample of a study of cytomegalovirus exposure and HLA in healthy donors. Generated by immunoSEQ multiplex PCR, the TCRdb table keeps only in-frame clones and is missing some. This table holds about 110,000 clones, over 60% found once. Sequencing was done on a sample of PBMCs. The receptors here all came from a woman between 18 and 29 years old in good health and CMV-seropositive. CDR3s include the opening cysteine and the closing phenylalanine or tryptophan. The D gene is left open where the match is weak. The size of a clone is reported for some rows only, either as once, few or many, or as a class for expanded clones.

clone_size j_call d_call v_call cdr3_aa cdr3_nt
- TRBJ1-1 - TRBV15 CATSSSDSLPEAFF TGTGCCACCAGCAGCTCTGACAGTTTGCCTGAAGCTTTCTTT
- TRBJ1-4 TRBD1 TRBV4-3 CASSPQGGEKLFF TGCGCCAGCAGTCCACAGGGGGGAGAAAAACTGTTTTTT
- TRBJ1-2 - TRBV12-2 CASRLAHSNYGYTF TGTGCAAGTCGCTTAGCGCACTCGAACTATGGCTACACCTTC
- TRBJ2-7 TRBD1 TRBV25-1 CASSPHRDRASYEQYF TGTGCCAGCAGTCCCCACCGGGACAGAGCGTCCTACGAGCAGTACTTC
once TRBJ2-1 - TRBV7-8 CASIPAVYNEQFF TGTGCCAGCATCCCGGCGGTTTACAATGAGCAGTTCTTC
- TRBJ1-6 TRBD1 TRBV30 CAWSRDRGRSPLHF TGTGCCTGGAGCAGGGACAGGGGACGATCACCCCTCCACTTT
- TRBJ1-2 - TRBV7-9 CASSLKGDGYTF TGTGCCAGCAGCTTAAAAGGAGATGGCTACACCTTC
- TRBJ1-1 - TRBV5-6 CASRFRSGEGTEAFF TGTGCCAGCAGATTTCGGAGCGGGGAGGGAACTGAAGCTTTCTTT
- TRBJ2-3 - TRBV28 CASSLSPGAGPDTQYF TGTGCCAGCAGTTTATCCCCAGGGGCAGGGCCAGATACGCAGTATTTT
- TRBJ1-2 - TRBV30 CAWSAGLLWGYTF TGTGCCTGGAGTGCTGGGCTTCTATGGGGCTACACCTTC
- TRBJ2-1 TRBD2 TRBV4-2 CASSQGGAGGSYNEQFF TGTGCCAGCAGCCAGGGTGGGGCGGGAGGGTCCTACAATGAGCAGTTCTTC
- TRBJ2-1 - TRBV2 CASDYAGEQFF TGTGCCAGCGACTACGCGGGCGAGCAGTTCTTC
few TRBJ1-1 - TRBV6-5 CASGQPNTEAFF TGTGCCAGCGGACAACCGAACACTGAAGCTTTCTTT
- TRBJ1-2 - TRBV6-1 CASSGTTRADGYTF TGTGCCAGCAGTGGGACCACCAGAGCGGATGGCTACACCTTC
- TRBJ1-1 - TRBV12-5 CASGLEMNTEAFF TGTGCTAGTGGTCTTGAGATGAACACTGAAGCTTTCTTT
few TRBJ2-5 - TRBV27 CASSSLAEETQYF TGTGCCAGCAGTTCCCTGGCAGAAGAGACCCAGTACTTC